A selection of T cell receptor beta chains follows, all from one sample in a study of multiple sclerosis patients with progressive multifocal leukoencephalopathy. Measured with immunoSEQ multiplex PCR; TCRdb has only the in-frame clones, and not every one. The sample lists roughly 28,000 clones, around 89% occurring once. The sequenced material came from PBMCs. These receptor sequences come from a human donor with multiple sclerosis. Each CDR3 is given with its conserved first and last residue. The order of the fields is D gene, V gene, J gene, clone size, CDR3 protein, CDR3 DNA. A D gene is named only where the DNA matches it firmly. The size of a clone is reported for some rows only, either as once, few or many, or as a class for expanded clones.

>TRBD1|TRBV10-3|TRBJ1-1|-
CAISRSGTGPTEAFF
TGTGCCATCAGTAGATCCGGGACAGGGCCCACTGAAGCTTTCTTT
>-|TRBV6-1|TRBJ1-1|-
CASSEVATLYDTWMNTEAFF
TGTGCCAGCAGTGAAGTTGCGACCCTTTATGATACCTGGATGAACACTGAAGCTTTCTTT
>-|TRBV2|TRBJ2-7|-
CASRGDNYEQYF
TGTGCCAGCAGGGGGGACAACTACGAGCAGTACTTC
>TRBD1|TRBV30|TRBJ1-6|-
CACPDRASFINSPLHF
TGTGCCTGCCCAGACAGGGCCTCCTTCATAAATTCACCCCTCCACTTT
>TRBD2|TRBV5-1|TRBJ2-3|-
CASSSISGGAADTQYF
TGCGCCAGCAGCTCTATCAGCGGGGGGGCCGCAGATACGCAGTATTTT
>-|TRBV4-1|TRBJ2-1|-
CASSQEGYRGNEQFF
TGCGCCAGCAGTCAAGAAGGCTATCGGGGAAATGAGCAGTTCTTC
>TRBD1|TRBV2|TRBJ2-5|-
CASSENRGETQYF
TGTGCCAGCAGTGAAAACAGGGGGGAGACCCAGTACTTC
>TRBD1|TRBV10-1|TRBJ2-7|-
CASSPGTGSIQYF
TGCGCCAGCAGTCCTGGGACAGGGAGTATACAGTACTTC
>TRBD1|TRBV4-3|TRBJ2-7|-
CASSPLTGTGSYEQYF
TGCGCCAGCAGCCCGCTTACCGGGACAGGCTCGTACGAGCAGTACTTC
>-|TRBV10-2|TRBJ2-2|-
CASSGVGTGELFF
TGCGCCAGCAGTGGGGTAGGGACCGGGGAGCTGTTTTTT
>-|TRBV28|TRBJ2-7|-
CASSSEDRTSPKDYEQCF
TGTGCCAGCAGTTCCGAGGACAGGACAAGTCCCAAGGACTACGAGCAGTGCTTC
>TRBD1|TRBV6-4|TRBJ1-1|few
CASSSLQGAEAFF
TGTGCCAGCAGTTCTCTACAGGGGGCTGAAGCTTTCTTT
>-|TRBV25-1|TRBJ2-7|-
CASSEGGLRGTYEQYF
TGTGCCAGCAGTGAAGGGGGCCTTCGGGGAACCTACGAGCAGTACTTC
>-|TRBV4-3|TRBJ2-5|-
CASSQDLPGLNQETQYF
TGCGCCAGCAGCCAAGATCTTCCAGGACTGAACCAAGAGACCCAGTACTTC
>TRBD1|TRBV28|TRBJ1-2|-
CASSWGTEYFYGYTF
TGTGCCAGCAGTTGGGGGACAGAATATTTCTATGGCTACACCTTC
>-|TRBV7-9|TRBJ1-2|once
CASSVRDYGYTF
TGTGCCAGCAGCGTCCGGGATTATGGCTACACCTTC
>-|TRBV19|TRBJ1-2|-
CASSTIANYGYTF
TGTGCCAGTAGTACAATAGCTAACTATGGCTACACCTTC
>-|TRBV7-9|TRBJ1-1|once
CASSLGGADTEAFF
TGTGCCAGCAGCTTAGGGGGGGCGGACACTGAAGCTTTCTTT
>-|TRBV30|TRBJ1-5|-
CAWSGSPWEPQHF
TGTGCCTGGAGTGGGTCCCCCTGGGAACCCCAGCATTTT
>-|TRBV19|TRBJ1-2|-
CASSPGPGDYGYTF
TGTGCCAGTAGTCCAGGTCCAGGGGACTATGGCTACACCTTC
>-|TRBV11-2|TRBJ2-7|-
CASSPPGDEQYF
TGTGCCAGCAGCCCTCCCGGCGACGAGCAGTACTTC
>-|TRBV5-4|TRBJ1-1|-
CASSPRNTEAFF
TGTGCCAGCAGCCCAAGGAACACTGAAGCTTTCTTT
>-|TRBV19|TRBJ1-2|-
CASSGGTGHGYTF
TGTGCCAGTAGCGGAGGGACCGGTCATGGCTACACCTTC
>TRBD1|TRBV5-1|TRBJ2-7|-
CASNSGTGAYEQYF
TGCGCCAGCAACTCCGGGACAGGGGCCTACGAGCAGTACTTC
>TRBD1|TRBV5-8|TRBJ2-1|-
CASSVGQVFSYNEQFF
TGTGCCAGCAGCGTGGGACAGGTTTTCTCCTACAATGAGCAGTTCTTC
>-|TRBV4-3|TRBJ1-1|-
CASSQEPTTGRTEAFF
TGCGCCAGCAGCCAAGAGCCAACCACAGGGCGAACTGAAGCTTTCTTT
>-|TRBV28|TRBJ1-1|-
CASSLSGIGNTEAFF
TGTGCCAGCAGTTTATCTGGGATTGGGAACACTGAAGCTTTCTTT
>-|TRBV28|TRBJ1-2|-
CASSLGRNYGYTF
TGTGCCAGCAGTTTAGGGCGGAACTATGGCTACACCTTC
>TRBD1|TRBV6-5|TRBJ2-5|-
CASSLTGGRETQYF
TGTGCCAGCAGTTTGACAGGGGGCAGGGAGACCCAGTACTTC
>-|TRBV7-8|TRBJ2-3|-
CASSGRGPTDTQYF
TGTGCCAGCAGCGGACGGGGGCCAACAGATACGCAGTATTTT
>-|TRBV6-6|TRBJ1-3|once
CASRKSGNTIYF
TGTGCCAGCAGGAAATCTGGAAACACCATATATTTT